This T cell receptor (beta chain) was sequenced in a study of human T cells and chemical hapten exposure. Study results and limitations: Versus controls, expanded TCRs had significantly more large CDR3 similarity clusters. Among TCRs, those above 1 in 1000 frequency were unaffected by DPC sensitization.

Concerning this clonotype itself: Its antigen is as yet unknown.

Sample time point: pre-sensitization, week 0. Treatment: therapeutic diphenylcyclopropenone sensitization with weekly scalp DPC. Total RNA was extracted from unfractionated whole blood. Per germline, CDR1 LGHNA and CDR2 YSLEER. V was cut by 1 base and J by 2 bases, with 12 bases left in between. The CDR3 runs to 15 residues. Per the original methods: The median was roughly 100,000 TCRs per sample, ranging roughly 20,000 to 690,600. TCRdb reanalysed the RACE reads using MiXCR and keeps one entry per CDR3 protein. The V and J calls were not made by the authors but by TCRdb's processing. Here the sample spans fewer than 300,000 distinct CDR3 sequences, 7.7% being singletons.

The origin of this receptor is a man in his late teens or twenties with alopecia areata. Some clones in this sample may be carry-over from other donors' samples. The chain combines TRBV4-3 with TRBJ2-7, with D perhaps TRBD1 (5 bases). Sample: whole blood, taken in connection with sensitization to the hapten diphenylcyclopropenone (DPC). CDR3 region: CASSQVFGQTYEQYF. In DNA, the CDR3 is TGCGCCAGCAGCCAAGTCTTCGGACAAACCTACGAGCAGTACTTC.